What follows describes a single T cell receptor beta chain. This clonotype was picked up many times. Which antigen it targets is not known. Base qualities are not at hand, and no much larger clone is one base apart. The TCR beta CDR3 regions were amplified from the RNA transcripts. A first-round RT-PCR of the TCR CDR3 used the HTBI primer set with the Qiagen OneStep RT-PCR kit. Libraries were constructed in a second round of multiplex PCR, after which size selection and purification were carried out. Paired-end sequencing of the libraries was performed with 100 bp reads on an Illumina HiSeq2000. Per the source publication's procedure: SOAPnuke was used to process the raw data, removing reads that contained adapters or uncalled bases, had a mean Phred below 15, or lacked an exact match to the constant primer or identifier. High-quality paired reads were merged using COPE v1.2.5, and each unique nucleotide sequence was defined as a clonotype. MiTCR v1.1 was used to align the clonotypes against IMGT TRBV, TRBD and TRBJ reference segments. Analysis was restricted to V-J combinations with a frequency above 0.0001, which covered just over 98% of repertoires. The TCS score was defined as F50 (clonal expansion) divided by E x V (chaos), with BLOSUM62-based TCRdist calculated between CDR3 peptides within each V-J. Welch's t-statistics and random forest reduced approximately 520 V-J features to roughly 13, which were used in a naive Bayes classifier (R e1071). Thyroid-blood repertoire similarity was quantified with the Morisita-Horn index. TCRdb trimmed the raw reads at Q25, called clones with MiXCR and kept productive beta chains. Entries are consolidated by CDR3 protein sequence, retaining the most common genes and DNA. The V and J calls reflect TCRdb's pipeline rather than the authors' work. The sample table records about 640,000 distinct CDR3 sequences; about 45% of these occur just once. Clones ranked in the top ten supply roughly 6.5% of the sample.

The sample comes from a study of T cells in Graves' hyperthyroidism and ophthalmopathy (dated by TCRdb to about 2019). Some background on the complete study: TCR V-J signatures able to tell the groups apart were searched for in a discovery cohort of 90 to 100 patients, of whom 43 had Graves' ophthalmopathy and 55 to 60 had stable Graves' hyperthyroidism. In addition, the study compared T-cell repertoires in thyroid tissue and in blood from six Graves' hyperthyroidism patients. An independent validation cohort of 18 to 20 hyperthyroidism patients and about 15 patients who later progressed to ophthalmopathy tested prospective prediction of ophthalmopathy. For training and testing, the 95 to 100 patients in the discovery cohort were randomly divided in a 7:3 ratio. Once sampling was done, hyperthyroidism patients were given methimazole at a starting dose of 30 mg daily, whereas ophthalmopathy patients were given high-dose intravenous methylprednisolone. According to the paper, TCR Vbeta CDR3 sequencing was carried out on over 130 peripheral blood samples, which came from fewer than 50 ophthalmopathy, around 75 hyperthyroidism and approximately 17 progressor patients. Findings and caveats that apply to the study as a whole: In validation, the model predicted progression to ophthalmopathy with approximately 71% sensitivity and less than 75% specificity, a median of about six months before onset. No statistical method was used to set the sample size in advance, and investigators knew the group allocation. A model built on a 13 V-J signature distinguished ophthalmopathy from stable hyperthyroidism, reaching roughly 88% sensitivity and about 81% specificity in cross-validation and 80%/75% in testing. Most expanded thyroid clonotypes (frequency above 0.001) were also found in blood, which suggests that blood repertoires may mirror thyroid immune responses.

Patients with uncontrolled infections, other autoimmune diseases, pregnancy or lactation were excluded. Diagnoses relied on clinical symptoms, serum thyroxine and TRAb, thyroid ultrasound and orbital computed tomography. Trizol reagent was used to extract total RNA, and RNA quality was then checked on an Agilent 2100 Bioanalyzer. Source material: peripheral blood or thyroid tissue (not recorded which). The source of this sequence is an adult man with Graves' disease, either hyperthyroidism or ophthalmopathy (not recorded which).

The sequence in DNA is TGTGCCAGCAGCTTCCTCCCGCCGGGGACCTTGGGCACTGAAGCTTTCTTT. This yields the protein CASSFLPPGTLGTEAFF. The chain is made from TRBV7-2 and TRBJ1-1; TRBD1 is perhaps the D gene, given 5 matching bases. From the germline V gene, CDR1 is SGHTA and CDR2 is FQGNSA. The CDR3 has 17 amino acids, counting the end cysteine and phenylalanine. Here the CDR3 DNA is all that survives: 51 bases in frame from base 1. V is pared back by 3 bases and J by 4 bases, with 21 bases lying between the germline termini.